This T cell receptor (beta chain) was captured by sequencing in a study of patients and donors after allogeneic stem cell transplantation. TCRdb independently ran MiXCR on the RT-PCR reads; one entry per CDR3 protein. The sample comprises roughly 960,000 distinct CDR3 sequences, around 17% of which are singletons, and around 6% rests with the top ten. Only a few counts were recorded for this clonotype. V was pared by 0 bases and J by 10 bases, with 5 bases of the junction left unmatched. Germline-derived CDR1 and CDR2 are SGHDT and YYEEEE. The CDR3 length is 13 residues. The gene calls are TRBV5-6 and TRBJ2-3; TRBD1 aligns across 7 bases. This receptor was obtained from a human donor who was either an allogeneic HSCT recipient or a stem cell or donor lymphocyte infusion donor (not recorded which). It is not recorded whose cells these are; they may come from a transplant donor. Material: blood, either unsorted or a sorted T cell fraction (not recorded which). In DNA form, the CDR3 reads TGTGCCAGCAGCTTGGCCGGGCAGGGGGCGCAGTATTTT. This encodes CASSLAGQGAQYF.